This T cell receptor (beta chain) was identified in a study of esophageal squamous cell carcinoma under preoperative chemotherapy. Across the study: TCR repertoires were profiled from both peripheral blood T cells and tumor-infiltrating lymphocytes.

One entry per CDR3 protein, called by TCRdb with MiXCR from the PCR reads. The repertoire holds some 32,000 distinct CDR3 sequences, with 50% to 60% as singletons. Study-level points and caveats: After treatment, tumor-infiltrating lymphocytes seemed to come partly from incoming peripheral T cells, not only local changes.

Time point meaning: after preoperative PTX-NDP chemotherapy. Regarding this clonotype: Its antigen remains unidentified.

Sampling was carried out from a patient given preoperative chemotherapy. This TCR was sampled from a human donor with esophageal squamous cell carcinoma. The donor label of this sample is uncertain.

In DNA form, the CDR3 reads TGTGCCAGCAGCTTGGACCGGGAGCCAGATACGCAGTATTTT. It yields the protein CASSLDREPDTQYF. The chain uses TRBV7-9 and TRBJ2-3; D possibly corresponds to TRBD2 (6 bases). Between the trimmed V and J ends, which lost 3 bases and 4 bases, there was a span of 11 bases. This CDR3 has 14 residues. The germline gives CDR1 SEHNR, CDR2 FQNEAQ (reference sequence).